This entry features one TCR beta chain sequence. This sample is drawn from a study of blood T cell repertoires in COVID-19. Study-wide context: Italy, Spain and the United States were the sources of the convalescent and acute COVID-19 samples. Sample material is recorded as cDNA or gDNA derived from T cells, B-cell-depleted T cells, or PBMCs.

TCRdb's table, derived via immunoSEQ multiplex PCR, lists solely in-frame clones and lacks some. The table has roughly 150,000 clones, around 80% seen once. Trimming took 5 bases from V and 4 from J; bases not matched to a gene: 8. This CDR3 has 15 residues. The V gene's germline CDR1 is SGHTA and CDR2 FQGNSA. The age range of participants was about 18 to 95 years, with residence in 20 to 25 US areas. Donors in Cohort 3 who had recovered were those with two negative PCRs, healthcare professional clearance, or resolution of their symptoms. The rearrangement joins TRBV7-2 to TRBJ2-3; 8 bases align to TRBD2. The specimen was PBMCs or T cells enriched from blood (not recorded which). This clonotype was sampled from a woman in her 50s who had recovered from COVID-19. Written as DNA, the CDR3 is TGTGCCAGCAGCCCAAGCGGGAGTCGCGCAGATACGCAGTATTTT. Protein: CASSPSGSRADTQYF.